The present entry profiles one TCR beta chain with its context. The method was immunoSEQ multiplex PCR; TCRdb's version includes in-frame clones alone and lacks a portion of them. The sample holds 150,000 to 200,000 clones, approximately 79% seen once. This CDR3 region has 13 residues. Trimming took off 5 bases at V and 4 bases at J, with 9 bases between the two ends. Per the germline V gene, CDR1 is LNHDA and CDR2 is SQIVND (reference sequence). These data belong to a study of blood T cell repertoires in COVID-19. Overall study: The United States, Italy and Spain were the sources of the acute and convalescent COVID-19 samples. T cells, B-cell-depleted T cells, or PBMCs provided the cDNA or gDNA that served as material.

The receptor was isolated from a woman aged 70 to 79 with acute or convalescent COVID-19. This chain connects TRBV19 to TRBJ1-5, with D unclear. Input material: peripheral blood. DNA of the CDR3: TGTGCCAGTAGTTTTTCAGAAAATCAGCCCCAGCATTTT. Amino acids: CASSFSENQPQHF.